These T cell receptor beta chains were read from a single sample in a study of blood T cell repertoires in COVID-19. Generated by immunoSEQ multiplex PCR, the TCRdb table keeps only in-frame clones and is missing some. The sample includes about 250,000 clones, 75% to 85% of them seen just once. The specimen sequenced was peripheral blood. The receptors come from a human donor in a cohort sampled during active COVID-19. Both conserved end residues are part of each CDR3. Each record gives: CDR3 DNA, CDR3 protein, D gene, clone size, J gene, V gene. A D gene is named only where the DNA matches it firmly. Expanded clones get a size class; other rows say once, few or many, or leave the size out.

DNA: TGTGCCATCAGTCCAGGACTAGGAGCAGATACGCAGTATTTT; CDR3: CAISPGLGADTQYF; D: TRBD2; size: .; J: TRBJ2-3; V: TRBV10-3
DNA: TGTGCCAGTAGTATAGGATTAGCGGGGGCCTACAATGAGCAGTTCTTC; CDR3: CASSIGLAGAYNEQFF; D: TRBD2; size: .; J: TRBJ2-1; V: TRBV19
DNA: TGTGCCTGGAGTGTAGGAGGGGTGAGTCAGCCCCAGCATTTT; CDR3: CAWSVGGVSQPQHF; D: .; size: .; J: TRBJ1-5; V: TRBV30
DNA: TGTGCCAGCAGCATTCCGGGGGGAGGAGAGACCCAGTACTTC; CDR3: CASSIPGGGETQYF; D: TRBD2; size: once; J: TRBJ2-5; V: TRBV7-2
DNA: TGTGCTAGTGGTTTGTTGTCCGGAGATGGTATTGATGAGCAGTTCTTC; CDR3: CASGLLSGDGIDEQFF; D: .; size: .; J: TRBJ2-1; V: TRBV12-5
DNA: TGTGCCAGCAGTGAAATGCCCCCGGACAGGAGGAGCGGGACCCAGTACTTC; CDR3: CASSEMPPDRRSGTQYF; D: TRBD1; size: .; J: TRBJ2-5; V: TRBV6-1
DNA: TGTGCCAGCAGTGAACATTCGGTGACTGCGGGTGAAAAACTGTTTTTT; CDR3: CASSEHSVTAGEKLFF; D: .; size: .; J: TRBJ1-4; V: TRBV6-1
DNA: TGTGCCAGCTCACCTTTCGACAGGGCGGTCACCGGGGAGCTGTTTTTT; CDR3: CASSPFDRAVTGELFF; D: TRBD1; size: once; J: TRBJ2-2; V: TRBV18
DNA: TGTGCCACCAGCAGAGATCAACTAGTCTACGAGCAGTACTTC; CDR3: CATSRDQLVYEQYF; D: .; size: .; J: TRBJ2-7; V: TRBV15
DNA: TGTGCCAGCAGTTCCGACATCTCCTCCTACGAGCAGTACTTC; CDR3: CASSSDISSYEQYF; D: .; size: .; J: TRBJ2-7; V: TRBV27
DNA: TGTGCCAGCAGCTTCATGAGTTCGGCACGGGGCACTGAAGCTTTCTTT; CDR3: CASSFMSSARGTEAFF; D: .; size: .; J: TRBJ1-1; V: TRBV11-2
DNA: TGCGCCAGCAGCTTGAAACAGGGGGCTGCCGGAAACACCATATATTTT; CDR3: CASSLKQGAAGNTIYF; D: TRBD1; size: .; J: TRBJ1-3; V: TRBV5-1
DNA: TGTGCCAGCAGTTACTCTTTTTGGCGGGAAGGTGGCTACACCTTC; CDR3: CASSYSFWREGGYTF; D: .; size: .; J: TRBJ1-2; V: TRBV6-5
DNA: TGCGCCAGCAGCTTGGGGCAGGACACTGAAGCTTTCTTT; CDR3: CASSLGQDTEAFF; D: .; size: .; J: TRBJ1-1; V: TRBV5-1
DNA: TGTGCCAGCAGTTTCCGGGACAGGGGGTATGAGCAGTACTTC; CDR3: CASSFRDRGYEQYF; D: TRBD1; size: .; J: TRBJ2-7; V: TRBV6-5
DNA: TGCAGCGTTGAAGGGGTAGGGGGCTATAACTACAATGAGCAGTTCTTC; CDR3: CSVEGVGGYNYNEQFF; D: TRBD1; size: .; J: TRBJ2-1; V: TRBV29-1
DNA: TGTGCCAGCAGCCGCCGGACAGGGGACCATGAGCAGTTCTTC; CDR3: CASSRRTGDHEQFF; D: TRBD1; size: once; J: TRBJ2-1; V: TRBV7-2
DNA: TGTGCCAGCAGAGCGGGGGTGAATGAGCAGTTCTTC; CDR3: CASRAGVNEQFF; D: TRBD2; size: few; J: TRBJ2-1; V: TRBV25-1
DNA: TGTGCCAGCAGCTTAGTTCCAGGGGGCGCTGGGGCCAACGTCCTGACTTTC; CDR3: CASSLVPGGAGANVLTF; D: TRBD1; size: .; J: TRBJ2-6; V: TRBV11-2
DNA: TGTGCCAGCAGCCAAGATCGGGGCAGGGGTGATACGAATTCACCCCTCCACTTT; CDR3: CASSQDRGRGDTNSPLHF; D: .; size: once; J: TRBJ1-6; V: TRBV4-2
DNA: TGTGCCAGCAGTGAGCGGCAAGGCACTGAAGCTTTCTTT; CDR3: CASSERQGTEAFF; D: .; size: .; J: TRBJ1-1; V: TRBV6-4
DNA: TGTGCCAGTAGTATCCGTCGGTCACCCCTCCACTTT; CDR3: CASSIRRSPLHF; D: .; size: .; J: TRBJ1-6; V: TRBV19
DNA: TGTGCCAGCAGCTCTCAGGGGCCTAACTATGGCTACACCTTC; CDR3: CASSSQGPNYGYTF; D: .; size: .; J: TRBJ1-2; V: TRBV11-2
DNA: TGTGCCAGCAAGCGGGCAGGGGGAAATGAGCAGTTCTTC; CDR3: CASKRAGGNEQFF; D: .; size: .; J: TRBJ2-1; V: TRBV5-4